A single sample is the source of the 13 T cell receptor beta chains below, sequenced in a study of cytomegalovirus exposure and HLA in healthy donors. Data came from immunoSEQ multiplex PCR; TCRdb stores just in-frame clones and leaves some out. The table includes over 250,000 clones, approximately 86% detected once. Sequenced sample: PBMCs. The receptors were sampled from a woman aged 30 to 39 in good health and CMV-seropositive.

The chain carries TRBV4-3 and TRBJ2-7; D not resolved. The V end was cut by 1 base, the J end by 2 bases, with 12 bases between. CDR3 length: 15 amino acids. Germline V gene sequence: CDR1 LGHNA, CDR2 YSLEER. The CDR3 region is CASSQVESLAYEQYF. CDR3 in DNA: TGCGCCAGCAGCCAAGTGGAGTCGTTAGCCTACGAGCAGTACTTC.

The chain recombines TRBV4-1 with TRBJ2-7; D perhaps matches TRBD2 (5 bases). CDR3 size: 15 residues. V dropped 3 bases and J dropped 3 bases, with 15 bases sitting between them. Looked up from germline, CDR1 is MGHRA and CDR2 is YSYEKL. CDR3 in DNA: TGCGCCAGCAGCCAGCCCCGGGGTCGAGACTACGAGCAGTACTTC. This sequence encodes CASSQPRGRDYEQYF.

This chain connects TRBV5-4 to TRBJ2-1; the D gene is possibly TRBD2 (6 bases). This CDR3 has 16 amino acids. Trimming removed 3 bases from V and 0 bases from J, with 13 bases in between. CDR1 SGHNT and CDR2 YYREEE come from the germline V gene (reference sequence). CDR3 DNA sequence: TGTGCCAGCAGCTCAGATCCGGGACTCTCCTACAATGAGCAGTTCTTC. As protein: CASSSDPGLSYNEQFF.

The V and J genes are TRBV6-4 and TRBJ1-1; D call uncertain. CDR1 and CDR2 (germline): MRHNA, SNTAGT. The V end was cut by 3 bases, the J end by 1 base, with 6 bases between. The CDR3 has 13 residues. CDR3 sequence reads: CASSEQKNTEAFF. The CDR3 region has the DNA TGTGCCAGCAGTGAGCAGAAGAACACTGAAGCTTTCTTT.

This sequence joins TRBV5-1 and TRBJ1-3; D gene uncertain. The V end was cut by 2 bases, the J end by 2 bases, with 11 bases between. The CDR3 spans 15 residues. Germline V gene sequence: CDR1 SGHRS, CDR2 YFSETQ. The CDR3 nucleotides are TGCGCCAGCAGCTTAGGCCATGATACTGGAAACACCATATATTTT. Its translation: CASSLGHDTGNTIYF. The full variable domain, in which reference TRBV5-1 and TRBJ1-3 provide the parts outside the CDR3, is KAGVTQTPRYLIKTRGQQVTLSCSPISGHRSVSWYQQTPGQGLQFLFEYFSETQRNKGNFPGRFSGRQFSNSRSEMNVSTLELGDSALYLCASSLGHDTGNTIYFGEGSWLTVV.

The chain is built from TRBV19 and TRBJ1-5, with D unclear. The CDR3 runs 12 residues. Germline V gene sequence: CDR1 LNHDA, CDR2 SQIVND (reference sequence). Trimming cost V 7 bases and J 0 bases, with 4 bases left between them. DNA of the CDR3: TGTGCCAGTAATGATAGCAATCAGCCCCAGCATTTT. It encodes CASNDSNQPQHF.

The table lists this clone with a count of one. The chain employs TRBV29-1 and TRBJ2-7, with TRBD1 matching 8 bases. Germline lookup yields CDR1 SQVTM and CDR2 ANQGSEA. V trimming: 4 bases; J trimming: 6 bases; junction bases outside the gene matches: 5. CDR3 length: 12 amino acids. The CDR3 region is CSVGQGAREQYF. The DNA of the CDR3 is TGCAGCGTTGGTCAGGGGGCGCGCGAGCAGTACTTC.

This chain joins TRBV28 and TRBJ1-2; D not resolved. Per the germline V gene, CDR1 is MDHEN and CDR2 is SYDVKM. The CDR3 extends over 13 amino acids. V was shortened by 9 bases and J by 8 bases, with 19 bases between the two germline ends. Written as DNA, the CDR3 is TGTGCCAGTGGATCGCAGACGCTGGGAGGCTACACCTTC. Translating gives CASGSQTLGGYTF.

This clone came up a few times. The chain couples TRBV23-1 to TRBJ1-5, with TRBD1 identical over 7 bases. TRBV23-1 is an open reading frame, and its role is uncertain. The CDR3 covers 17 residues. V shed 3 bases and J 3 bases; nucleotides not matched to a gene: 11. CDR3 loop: CASSHLADRRDNQPQHF. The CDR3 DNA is TGCGCCAGCAGTCACCTCGCGGACAGGCGGGACAATCAGCCCCAGCATTTT.

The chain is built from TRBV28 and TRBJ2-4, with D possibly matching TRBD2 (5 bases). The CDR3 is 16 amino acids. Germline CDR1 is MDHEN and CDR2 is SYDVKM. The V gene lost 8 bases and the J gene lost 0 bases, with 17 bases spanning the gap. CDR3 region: CASGGSTMIAKNIQYF. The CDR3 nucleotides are TGTGCCAGCGGTGGGAGTACTATGATAGCCAAAAACATTCAGTACTTC.

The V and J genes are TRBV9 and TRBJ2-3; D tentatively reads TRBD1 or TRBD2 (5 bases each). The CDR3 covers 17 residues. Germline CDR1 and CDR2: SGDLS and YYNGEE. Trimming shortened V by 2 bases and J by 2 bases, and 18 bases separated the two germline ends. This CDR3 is CASSVSDWTRVTDTQYF. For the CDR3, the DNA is TGTGCCAGCAGCGTCTCGGACTGGACACGCGTCACAGATACGCAGTATTTT. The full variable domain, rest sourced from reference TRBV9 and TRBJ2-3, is DSGVTQTPKHLITATGQRVTLRCSPRSGDLSVYWYQQSLDQGLQFLIQYYNGEERAKGNILERFSAQQFPDLHSELNLSSLELGDSALYFCASSVSDWTRVTDTQYFGPGTRLTVL.

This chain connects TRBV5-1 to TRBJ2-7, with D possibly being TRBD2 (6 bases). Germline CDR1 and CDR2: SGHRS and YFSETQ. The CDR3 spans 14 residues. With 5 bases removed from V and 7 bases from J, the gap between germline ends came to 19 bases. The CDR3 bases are TGCGCCAGCAGGACTGGTCTCACCGCGGGGGAGCAGTACTTC. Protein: CASRTGLTAGEQYF.

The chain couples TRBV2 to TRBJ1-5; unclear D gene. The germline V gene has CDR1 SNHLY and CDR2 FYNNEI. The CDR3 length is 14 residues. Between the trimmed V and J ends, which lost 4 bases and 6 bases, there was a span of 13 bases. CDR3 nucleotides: TGTGCCAGCAGTGTCTTGGGTGGTAGTCAGCCCCAGCATTTT. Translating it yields CASSVLGGSQPQHF.